The next 18 T cell receptor beta chains were all read from a single sample in a study of beta chain features in type 1 diabetes. Expressed TCRB transcripts were sequenced because the entire RNA isolate underwent reverse transcription. Assay used: immunoSEQ multiplex PCR; TCRdb lists only in-frame clones, some missing. The sample shows around 300,000 clones, 8% of them seen only once. Sequenced: central memory CD4+ T cells from blood. The receptors were sampled from a woman aged 18 to 35 in good health.

The CDR3 nucleotides read TGTGCCAGCAGCTTAAGTTCGGGGAACCAAGAGACCCAGTACTTC. It encodes CASSLSSGNQETQYF. The chain uses TRBV7-8 and TRBJ2-5; possibly TRBD2 for D (5 bases). Per germline, CDR1 SGHVS and CDR2 FQNEAQ. Trimming shortened V by 2 bases and J by 0 bases, and 10 bases separated the two germline ends. This CDR3 spans 15 amino acids.

This clone came up a few times. V and J are TRBV20-1 and TRBJ2-7; D remains unclear. Per germline, CDR1 DFQATT and CDR2 SNEGSKA (reference sequence). CDR3 size: 11 residues. V dropped 3 bases and J dropped 6 bases, with 9 bases sitting between them. CDR3 in amino acids: CSASEWGEQYF. The CDR3 coding sequence is TGCAGTGCTAGTGAGTGGGGCGAGCAGTACTTC.

With respect to this clone: Other DNA sequences of this sample code for an identical CDR3. The chain links TRBV27 to TRBJ1-5; unclear D gene. The CDR3 spans 12 residues. The V end lost 1 base, the J end lost 6 bases, and 4 bases lay between the germline ends. The germline gives CDR1 MNHEY, CDR2 SMNVEV (reference sequence). The CDR3 nucleotides read TGTGCCAGCAGTTTATTAGGTCAGCCCCAGCATTTT. Its translation: CASSLLGQPQHF.

The rearrangement links TRBV7-2 to TRBJ2-7, with 7 bases aligning to TRBD2. The CDR3 covers 13 residues. Per the germline V gene, CDR1 is SGHTA and CDR2 is FQGNSA. V gave up 8 bases and J gave up 4 bases; unmatched junction bases: 8. CDR3 coding DNA: TGTGCCAGCGAAGCGGGAAACGGGTACGAGCAGTACTTC. Translating gives CASEAGNGYEQYF.

The chain joins TRBV7-8 to TRBJ2-2, with TRBD1 as a possible D gene (5 bases). Trimming removed 0 bases from V and 4 bases from J, with 9 bases in between. Germline assignment: CDR1 SGHVS and CDR2 FQNEAQ. The CDR3 is 15 amino acids. The CDR3 is CASSLAGATTGELFF. The CDR3 DNA reads as TGTGCCAGCAGCTTAGCTGGGGCGACCACCGGGGAGCTGTTTTTT.

The J gene is TRBJ2-7, the V gene TRBV30, with TRBD1 matching 8 bases. The trim removed 7 bases at V and 0 bases at J, leaving 5 bases unmatched. The germline CDR1 and CDR2 sequences are GTSNPN and SVGIG (reference sequence). The CDR3 consists of 13 residues. In nucleotides, the CDR3 is TGTGCCTCTACAGGGGGGAGCTCCTACGAGCAGTACTTC. Residues: CASTGGSSYEQYF.

The chain is built from TRBV28 and TRBJ1-5, with D perhaps TRBD1 (5 bases). Germline assignment: CDR1 MDHEN and CDR2 SYDVKM. The CDR3 covers 15 residues. V lost 4 bases to trimming and J lost 0 bases, with 10 bases between them. As DNA, the CDR3 is TGTGCCAGCAGTTACGGGACGGTTAGCAATCAGCCCCAGCATTTT. It encodes CASSYGTVSNQPQHF.

Ten or more counts support this clone. The V gene is TRBV11-2, the J gene TRBJ2-5; D may be TRBD1 (5 bases). Germline V lookup: CDR1 SGHAT, CDR2 FQNNGV. The CDR3 runs to 13 residues. Trimming stripped 3 bases from V and 2 bases from J, with 7 bases between. The CDR3 spells CASSFGAQETQYF. In DNA form, the CDR3 reads TGTGCCAGCAGCTTTGGGGCACAAGAGACCCAGTACTTC.

This rearrangement joins TRBV5-1 to TRBJ1-3; TRBD1 matches 8 bases. V shed 4 bases and J 8 bases; nucleotides not matched to a gene: 5. Germline V lookup: CDR1 SGHRS, CDR2 YFSETQ. The CDR3 runs to 13 residues. CDR3 in amino acids: CASSEDRADTIYF. For the CDR3, the DNA is TGCGCCAGCAGCGAGGACAGGGCCGACACCATATATTTT.

This clone showed up many times. This rearrangement joins TRBV14 to TRBJ1-5; D is perhaps TRBD1 (6 bases). This CDR3 has 15 residues. The ends were cut back, 1 base at V and 4 bases at J, with 11 bases in the middle. The V gene's germline CDR1 is SGHDN and CDR2 FVKESK. CDR3 loop: CASSQGTRGNQPQHF. CDR3 nucleotide sequence: TGTGCCAGCAGCCAAGGTACCAGGGGAAATCAGCCCCAGCATTTT.

This sequence joins TRBV15 and TRBJ2-5, with D possibly being TRBD1 (5 bases). Germline V lookup: CDR1 LNHNV, CDR2 YYDKDF (reference sequence). Deletions cut 1 base from V and 2 bases from J, with 11 bases between. The CDR3 is 15 amino acids. In DNA form, the CDR3 reads TGTGCCACCAGCAGAGCCCGACAGAGACAAGAGACCCAGTACTTC. Translating gives CATSRARQRQETQYF.

This sequence joins TRBV28 and TRBJ2-5; 10 bases map to TRBD2. The V gene's germline CDR1 is MDHEN and CDR2 SYDVKM. This CDR3 comprises 15 residues. V was pared by 3 bases and J by 4 bases, with 5 bases of the junction left unmatched. The CDR3 loop reads CASSFLSGGAETQYF. The CDR3 nucleotides read TGTGCCAGCAGTTTCCTGAGCGGGGGGGCAGAGACCCAGTACTTC.

V gene TRBV11-2 combines with J gene TRBJ2-7; 9 bases align to TRBD1. Germline V CDR1 and CDR2: SGHAT, FQNNGV. The ends lost 5 bases at V and 4 bases at J; junction bases unmatched: 6. The length of the CDR3 is 14 residues. CDR3 sequence (DNA): TGTGCCAGCAGCGCCCGGGACAGGGAATACGAGCAGTACGTC. Translation: CASSARDREYEQYV.

This chain connects TRBV7-9 to TRBJ2-3; 7 bases match TRBD2. The trim removed 1 base at V and 0 bases at J, leaving 10 bases unmatched. This CDR3 is 18 amino acids long. Looked up from germline, CDR1 is SEHNR and CDR2 is FQNEAQ (reference sequence). For the CDR3, the DNA is TGTGCCAGCAGCTTAGGAGGCACTAGCGACGCGAGCACAGATACGCAGTATTTT. It codes for CASSLGGTSDASTDTQYF.

This clone was detected a few times. This sequence joins TRBV7-2 and TRBJ2-3; 8 bases map to TRBD2. This CDR3 is 15 amino acids long. Germline V gene data show CDR1 as SGHTA and CDR2 as FQGNSA. The V gene end was trimmed by 5 bases and the J gene end by 6 bases; junction bases not matched to a gene: 10. The CDR3 coding sequence is TGTGCCAGCAGCCAGTTTTCGGGAGGGTCTGATACGCAGTATTTT. Translated, it gives CASSQFSGGSDTQYF. Variable domain in full (rest from reference TRBV7-2 and TRBJ2-3): GAGVSQSPSNKVTEKGKDVELRCDPISGHTALYWYRQSLGQGLEFLIYFQGNSAPDKSGLPSDRFSAERTGGSVSTLTIQRTQQEDSAVYLCASSQFSGGSDTQYFGPGTRLTVL.

The V call is TRBV27, the J call TRBJ1-2, with 7 nucleotides matching TRBD1. The CDR3 length is 14 residues. CDR1 is MNHEY, CDR2 SMNVEV, per germline (reference sequence). V shed 5 bases, J shed 10 bases, and the junction held 13 bases outside the gene matches. The CDR3 protein is CASSPRDSLSDYTF. The DNA of the CDR3 is TGTGCCAGCAGTCCGCGGGACAGCCTCTCTGACTACACCTTC.

This clone was observed a handful of times. The chain carries TRBV4-1 and TRBJ1-3; 9 bases map to TRBD1. Per the germline V gene, CDR1 is MGHRA and CDR2 is YSYEKL. The CDR3 contains 16 residues. After removal of 3 bases from V and 0 bases from J, the junction contained 3 bases not matched to a gene. CDR3 loop: CASSQDRGYSGNTIYF. The DNA of the CDR3 is TGCGCCAGCAGCCAGGACAGGGGATACTCTGGAAACACCATATATTTT.

This clone was picked up a small number of times. This chain joins TRBV4-3 and TRBJ2-4; 10 bases agree with TRBD2. This CDR3 is 18 amino acids long. Germline-derived CDR1 and CDR2 are LGHNA and YSLEER. Trimming removed 0 bases from V and 7 bases from J; junction bases left unmatched: 12. The CDR3 is CASSQEYSSGGIRNIQYF. As DNA, the CDR3 is TGCGCCAGCAGCCAAGAATACTCTAGCGGGGGAATAAGGAACATTCAGTACTTC.